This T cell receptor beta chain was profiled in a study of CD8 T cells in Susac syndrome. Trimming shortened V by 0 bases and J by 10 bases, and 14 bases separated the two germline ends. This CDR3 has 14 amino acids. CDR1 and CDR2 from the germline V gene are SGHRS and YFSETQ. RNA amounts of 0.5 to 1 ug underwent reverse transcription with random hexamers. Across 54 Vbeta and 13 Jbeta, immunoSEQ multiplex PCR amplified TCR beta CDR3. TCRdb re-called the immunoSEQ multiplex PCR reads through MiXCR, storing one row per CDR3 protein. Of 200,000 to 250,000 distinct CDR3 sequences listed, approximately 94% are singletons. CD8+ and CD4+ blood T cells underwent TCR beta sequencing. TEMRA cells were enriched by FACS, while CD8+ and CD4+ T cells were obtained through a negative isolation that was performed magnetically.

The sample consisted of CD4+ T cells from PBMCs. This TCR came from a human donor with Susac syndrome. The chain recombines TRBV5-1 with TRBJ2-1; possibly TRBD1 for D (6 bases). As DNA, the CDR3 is TGCGCCAGCAGCTTGGTGGGGGCAATAGAAGAGCAGTTCTTC. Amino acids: CASSLVGAIEEQFF.